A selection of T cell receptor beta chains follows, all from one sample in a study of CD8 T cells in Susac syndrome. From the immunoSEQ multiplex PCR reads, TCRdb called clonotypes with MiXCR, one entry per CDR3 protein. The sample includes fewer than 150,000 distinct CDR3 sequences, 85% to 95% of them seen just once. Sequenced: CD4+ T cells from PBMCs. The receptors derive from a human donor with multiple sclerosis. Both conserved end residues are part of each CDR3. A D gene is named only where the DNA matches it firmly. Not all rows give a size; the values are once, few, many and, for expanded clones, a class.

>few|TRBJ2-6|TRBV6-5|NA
CASSSTGASGANVLTF
TGTGCCAGCAGTTCGACTGGTGCTTCTGGGGCCAACGTCCTGACTTTC
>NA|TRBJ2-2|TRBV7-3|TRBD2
CASSLQWTSETGELFF
TGTGCCAGCAGCTTACAGTGGACTAGCGAGACCGGGGAGCTGTTTTTT
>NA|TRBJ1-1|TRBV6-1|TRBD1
CASTYRGTEAFF
TGTGCCAGCACCTACAGGGGCACTGAAGCTTTCTTT
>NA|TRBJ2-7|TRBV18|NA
CASSPNRGASPDEQYF
TGTGCCAGCTCACCAAACCGGGGGGCGTCCCCCGACGAGCAGTACTTC
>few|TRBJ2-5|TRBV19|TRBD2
CATGLAGIQETQYF
TGTGCCACGGGACTAGCGGGAATCCAAGAGACCCAGTACTTC
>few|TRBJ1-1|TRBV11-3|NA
CASSLDRAEAFF
TGTGCCAGCAGCTTAGACCGGGCCGAAGCTTTCTTT
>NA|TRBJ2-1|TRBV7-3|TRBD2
CASSLAGLAGYNEQFF
TGTGCCAGCAGCTTAGCTGGACTAGCGGGGTACAATGAGCAGTTCTTC
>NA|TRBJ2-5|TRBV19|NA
CASSIDQAGMETQYF
TGTGCCAGTAGTATAGATCAGGCTGGTATGGAGACCCAGTACTTC
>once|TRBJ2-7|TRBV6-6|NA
CASSYTKGNDEQYF
TGTGCCAGCAGTTACACCAAGGGGAATGACGAGCAGTACTTC
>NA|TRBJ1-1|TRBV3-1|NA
CASSQGPGNTEAFF
TGTGCCAGCAGCCAAGGCCCGGGGAACACTGAAGCTTTCTTT
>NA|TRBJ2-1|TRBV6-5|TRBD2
CASSYSSSGGDNEQFF
TGTGCCAGCAGTTACTCGTCCAGCGGGGGGGACAATGAGCAGTTCTTC
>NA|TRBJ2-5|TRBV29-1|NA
CSAERATQETQYF
TGCAGCGCCGAAAGGGCTACCCAAGAGACCCAGTACTTC
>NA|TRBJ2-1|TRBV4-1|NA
CASSQARGALSSYNEQFF
TGCGCCAGCAGCCAAGCGAGGGGGGCTCTTAGCTCCTACAATGAGCAGTTCTTC
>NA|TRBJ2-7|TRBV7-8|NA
CASSLLSGVGFRRSYEQYF
TGTGCCAGCAGCTTACTGTCGGGGGTTGGGTTTAGGAGATCCTACGAGCAGTACTTC
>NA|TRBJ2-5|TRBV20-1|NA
CSARYYQETQYF
TGCAGTGCTAGATACTACCAAGAGACCCAGTACTTC
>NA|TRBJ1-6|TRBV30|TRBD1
CAWSLTGDDSPLHF
TGTGCCTGGAGTTTAACAGGGGACGACTCACCCCTCCACTTT
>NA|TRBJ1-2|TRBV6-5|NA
CASSPRRGSFYGYTF
TGTGCCAGCAGCCCCAGGCGTGGGTCATTCTATGGCTACACCTTC
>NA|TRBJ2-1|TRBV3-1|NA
CASSQDGQSSYNEQFF
TGTGCCAGCAGCCAAGATGGGCAAAGCTCCTACAATGAGCAGTTCTTC
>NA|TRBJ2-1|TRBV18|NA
CASSPGQGRNEQFF
TGTGCCAGCTCACCGGGGCAGGGTCGAAATGAGCAGTTCTTC
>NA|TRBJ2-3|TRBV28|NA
CASSSGGGADTQYF
TGTGCCAGCAGTTCCGGGGGAGGTGCAGATACGCAGTATTTT
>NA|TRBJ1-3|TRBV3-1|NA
CASSQQVHSGNTIYF
TGTGCCAGCAGCCAACAAGTCCACTCTGGAAACACCATATATTTT
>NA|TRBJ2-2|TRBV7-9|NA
CASSSTENTGELFF
TGTGCCAGCAGCTCGACAGAGAACACCGGGGAGCTGTTTTTT
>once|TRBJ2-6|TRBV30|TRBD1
CAWRNRGTGANVPTF
TGTGCCTGGAGGAACAGGGGAACTGGGGCCAACGTCCCGACTTTC
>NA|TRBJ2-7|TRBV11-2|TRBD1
CASSYTGETTTSEQYF
TGTGCCAGCAGCTATACAGGGGAAACGACTACTTCCGAGCAGTACTTC
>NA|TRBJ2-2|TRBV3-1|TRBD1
CASSQVGTGLFF
TGTGCCAGCAGCCAAGTCGGGACAGGGCTGTTTTTT
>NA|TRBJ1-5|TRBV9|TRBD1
CASSGGQADQPQHF
TGTGCCAGCAGCGGCGGACAGGCGGATCAGCCCCAGCATTTT
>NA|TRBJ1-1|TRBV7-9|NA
CASSLGPAGTKAFF
TGTGCCAGCAGCTTAGGACCGGCGGGAACCAAAGCTTTCTTT
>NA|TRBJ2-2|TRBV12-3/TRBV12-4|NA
CASSLLVSVGGELFF
TGTGCCAGCAGTTTATTAGTTAGCGTCGGGGGGGAGCTGTTTTTT
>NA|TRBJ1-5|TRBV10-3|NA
CAISEGGGGSQPQHF
TGTGCCATCAGTGAAGGCGGTGGGGGGAGCCAGCCCCAGCATTTT
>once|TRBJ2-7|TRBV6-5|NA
CASSYSGVGGYEQYF
TGTGCCAGCAGTTACTCAGGCGTCGGGGGCTACGAGCAGTACTTC
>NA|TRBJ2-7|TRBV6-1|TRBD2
CASRPGLAGGSYEQYF
TGTGCCAGCAGGCCGGGACTAGCGGGCGGCTCCTACGAGCAGTACTTC
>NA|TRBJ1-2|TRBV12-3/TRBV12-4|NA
CASSPGHRLGYTF
TGTGCCAGCAGCCCTGGACACCGTTTGGGCTACACCTTC
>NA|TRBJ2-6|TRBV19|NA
CASSTGRSSGANVLTF
TGTGCCAGTAGTACAGGGCGCAGCTCTGGGGCCAACGTCCTGACTTTC
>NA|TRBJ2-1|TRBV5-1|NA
CASRDEYNEQFF
TGCGCCAGCAGAGATGAGTACAATGAGCAGTTCTTC
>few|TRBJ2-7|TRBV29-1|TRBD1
CSVRNTGGATNEQYF
TGCAGCGTACGGAATACAGGGGGCGCGACGAACGAGCAGTACTTC
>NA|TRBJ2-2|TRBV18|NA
CASSPPIGVTGELFF
TGTGCCAGCTCACCACCAATCGGGGTTACCGGGGAGCTGTTTTTT
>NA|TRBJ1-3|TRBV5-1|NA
CASSLSSSSGNTIYF
TGCGCCAGCAGCTTGTCGAGTTCGAGTGGAAACACCATATATTTT
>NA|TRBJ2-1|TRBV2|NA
CASMRDNEQFF
TGTGCCAGCATGAGGGACAATGAGCAGTTCTTC